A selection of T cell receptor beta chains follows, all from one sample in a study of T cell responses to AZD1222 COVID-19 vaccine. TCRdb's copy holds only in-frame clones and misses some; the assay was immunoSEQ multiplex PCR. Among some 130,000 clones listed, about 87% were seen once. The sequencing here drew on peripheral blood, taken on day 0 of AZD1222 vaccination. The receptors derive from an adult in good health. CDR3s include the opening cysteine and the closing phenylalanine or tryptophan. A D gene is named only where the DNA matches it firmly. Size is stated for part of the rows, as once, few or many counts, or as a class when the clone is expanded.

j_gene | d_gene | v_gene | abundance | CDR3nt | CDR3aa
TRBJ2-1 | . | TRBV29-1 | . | TGCAGCGTTGTGGGTCAAATCCGGGACCTAGGCAATGAGCAGTTCTTC | CSVVGQIRDLGNEQFF
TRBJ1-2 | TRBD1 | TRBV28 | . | TGTGCCAGCAGTTCGGGACAGGATAGACATGGCTACACCTTC | CASSSGQDRHGYTF
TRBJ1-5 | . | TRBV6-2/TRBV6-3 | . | TGTGCCAGCAGTTACTTTATCCAGCCCCAGCATTTT | CASSYFIQPQHF
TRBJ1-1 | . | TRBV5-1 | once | TGCGCCAGCACCCTAGGGAGGAACACTGAAGCTTTCTTT | CASTLGRNTEAFF
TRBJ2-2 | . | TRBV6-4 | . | TGTGCCAGCAGTGACAAAGGTGATAACACCGGGGAGCTGTTTTTT | CASSDKGDNTGELFF
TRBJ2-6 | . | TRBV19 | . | TGTGCCAGTATAGCGGAAATACTCTCTGGGGCCAACGTCCTGACTTTC | CASIAEILSGANVLTF
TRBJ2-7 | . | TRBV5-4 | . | TGTGCCAGCAGAATAACAGGGAATTACGAGCAGTACTTC | CASRITGNYEQYF
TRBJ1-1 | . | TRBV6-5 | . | TGTGCCAGCACGATCATAAGAGGGACTGAAGCTTTCTTT | CASTIIRGTEAFF
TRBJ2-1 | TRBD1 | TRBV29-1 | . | TGCAGCGACCGGGACAGGGATTCCAGGGAGCAGTTCTTC | CSDRDRDSREQFF
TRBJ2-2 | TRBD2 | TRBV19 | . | TGTGCCAGTAGTATAGATCGCGGTAGCGGGGGCACCGGGGAGCTGTTTTTT | CASSIDRGSGGTGELFF
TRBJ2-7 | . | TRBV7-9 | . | TGTGCCAGCAGCTTACAGGGAGTCAACGAGCAGTACTTC | CASSLQGVNEQYF
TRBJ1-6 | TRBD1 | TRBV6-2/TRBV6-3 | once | TGTGCCAGCAGTACCGCCGGGACAGCTCGGGGTTCACCCCTCCACTTT | CASSTAGTARGSPLHF
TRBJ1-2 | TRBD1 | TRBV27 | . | TGTGCCAGCAGTTCGACAGGGGATTGGGTAGGCTACACCTTC | CASSSTGDWVGYTF
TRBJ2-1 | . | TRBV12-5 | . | TGTGCTAGTGGTTTGGTGGGCGTCAATGAGCAGTTCTTC | CASGLVGVNEQFF
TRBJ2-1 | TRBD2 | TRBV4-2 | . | TGTGCCAGCAGCCCCCGGACGGGGGGATACAATGAGCAGTTCTTC | CASSPRTGGYNEQFF
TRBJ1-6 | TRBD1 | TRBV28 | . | TGTGCCAGCAGGCCCGGGACAGGGGGCGGGTATTCACCCCTCCACTTT | CASRPGTGGGYSPLHF
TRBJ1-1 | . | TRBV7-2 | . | TGTGCCAGCAGCTTAGTGGGCGTGCAGGCTTTCTTT | CASSLVGVQAFF
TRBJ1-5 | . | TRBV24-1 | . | TGTGCCACCAGTGATTTAAATCAGCCCCAGCATTTT | CATSDLNQPQHF
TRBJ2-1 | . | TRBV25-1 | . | TGTGCCAGCAGTCCAACTAGAGGGGGGGGAGACAATGAGCAGTTCTTC | CASSPTRGGGDNEQFF
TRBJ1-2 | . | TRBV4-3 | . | TGCGCCAGCAGCCAAGAAATCGCCTCTAACTATGGCTACACCTTC | CASSQEIASNYGYTF
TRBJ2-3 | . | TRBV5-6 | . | TGTGCCAGCAGCCAGGGTCTTGACACAGATACGCAGTATTTT | CASSQGLDTDTQYF
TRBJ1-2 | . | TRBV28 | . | TGTGCCAGCAGTCGGACAGAGGATTTGCGCTATGGCTACACCTTC | CASSRTEDLRYGYTF
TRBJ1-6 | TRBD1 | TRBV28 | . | TGTGCCAGCAGTCCAGGACAGGGGTCGGGCCTTCTCCACTTT | CASSPGQGSGLLHF
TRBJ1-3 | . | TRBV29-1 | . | TGCAGCGTTGAAGATCCGGATTCCTCTGGAAACACCATATATTTT | CSVEDPDSSGNTIYF
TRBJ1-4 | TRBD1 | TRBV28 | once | TGTGCCAGCACCGAGGACAGGAGTAATGAAAAACTGTTTTTT | CASTEDRSNEKLFF
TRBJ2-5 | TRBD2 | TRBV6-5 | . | TGTGCCAGCAGTTACCGGGGGGGCCGTCAAGAGACCCAGTACTTC | CASSYRGGRQETQYF
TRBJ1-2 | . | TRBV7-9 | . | TGTGCCAGCAGCTTATATACGGAACCCTATGGCTACACCTTC | CASSLYTEPYGYTF